Each of the 21 T cell receptor beta chains below was sequenced from the same sample in a study of control samples from healthy donors and cancer patients. Only in-frame clones appear in the TCRdb table, and some are missing; sequencing was by immunoSEQ multiplex PCR. The sample includes about 150,000 clones, about 94% of them seen just once. The sequencing input was blood. These receptors were obtained from a woman in her 30s in good health.

The genes are TRBV9 and TRBJ2-5, with D perhaps given as TRBD1 or TRBD2 (7 bases each). V gave up 4 bases and J gave up 1 base, with 14 bases separating them. Germline V gene data show CDR1 as SGDLS and CDR2 as YYNGEE. This CDR3 region has 15 residues. CDR3 sequence (DNA): TGTGCCAGCAGCCAGGGGGGGGCGGCCCAAGAGACCCAGTACTTC. The encoded protein is CASSQGGAAQETQYF.

This clone showed up just a few times. The rearrangement joins TRBV29-1 to TRBJ2-1; the D is unclear. With 4 bases removed from V and 5 bases from J, the gap between germline ends came to 6 bases. The CDR3 runs 11 residues. Germline V gene lookup returns CDR1 SQVTM and CDR2 ANQGSEA. The CDR3 protein is CSVVYDNEQFF. The CDR3 bases are TGCAGCGTTGTTTATGACAATGAGCAGTTCTTC.

V gene TRBV5-6 combines with J gene TRBJ2-5; 9 bases align to TRBD2. Germline CDR1 SGHDT, CDR2 YYEEEE. This CDR3 region has 16 residues. Trimming took 4 bases from V and 4 from J; bases not matched to a gene: 11. CDR3 nucleotides: TGTGCCAGCAGCCTAGAAAAGGGACTAGCCTTAGAGACCCAGTACTTC. It encodes CASSLEKGLALETQYF.

This sequence joins TRBV23-1 and TRBJ2-2; D is unclear. TRBV23-1 is filed as an ORF, its function uncertain. The CDR3 covers 16 residues. Trimming took off 3 bases at V and 6 bases at J, with 17 bases between the two ends. The DNA for the CDR3 is TGCGCCAGCAGTCACCCGTCCACACCAGGACCCGGGGAGCTGTTTTTT. Protein product: CASSHPSTPGPGELFF.

This sequence joins TRBV27 and TRBJ1-5; D gene ambiguous. Germline CDR1 is MNHEY and CDR2 is SMNVEV (reference sequence). V shed 3 bases and J shed 3 bases, with 9 bases lying between them. There are 14 residues in the CDR3. CDR3 sequence (DNA): TGTGCCAGCAGTTTGAAGGGATTCAATCAGCCCCAGCATTTT. Translation: CASSLKGFNQPQHF.

This sequence joins TRBV6-2 or TRBV6-3 and TRBJ2-7; D remains ambiguous. Germline CDR1 and CDR2: MNHEY and SVGEGT. This CDR3 comprises 11 residues. The V gene lost 0 bases and the J gene lost 7 bases, with 4 bases spanning the gap. DNA of the CDR3: TGTGCCAGCAGTTACTCGGTGGAGCAGTACTTC. Amino acid sequence: CASSYSVEQYF.

The genes are TRBV2 and TRBJ1-6; D is possibly TRBD1 (6 bases). The CDR3 spans 14 residues. With 7 bases removed from V and 9 bases from J, the gap between germline ends came to 16 bases. CDR1 is SNHLY and CDR2 is FYNNEI in the germline V gene. CDR3 amino acids: CASIRGGAGSPLHF. The CDR3 DNA sequence: TGTGCCAGCATCAGGGGAGGGGCCGGTTCACCCCTCCACTTT.

CDR3 amino acids: CASSATVQETQYF. CDR3 nucleotides: TGTGCCAGCAGCGCCACAGTCCAAGAGACCCAGTACTTC. The V and J genes are TRBV7-2 and TRBJ2-5; no clear D gene. The CDR3 sequence is 13 residues long. V gave up 5 bases and J gave up 1 base, with 8 bases separating them. Germline lookup yields CDR1 SGHTA and CDR2 FQGNSA.

The chain combines TRBV5-6 with TRBJ2-7; D tentatively fits TRBD1 or TRBD2 (5 bases each). The CDR3 has 15 residues. The V and J ends lost 0 bases and 4 bases respectively, with 14 bases between them. Germline CDR1 is SGHDT and CDR2 is YYEEEE. CDR3 in amino acids: CASSLARVGVYEQYF. The CDR3 nucleotides are TGTGCCAGCAGCTTGGCCAGGGTGGGGGTTTACGAGCAGTACTTC.

For the CDR3, the DNA is TGCGCCAGCAGCCAAGACCAGACGAGGGCCCCAAGGGCTTTCTTT. Amino acids: CASSQDQTRAPRAFF. The chain recombines TRBV4-1 with TRBJ1-1; D not resolved. Germline values: CDR1 MGHRA, CDR2 YSYEKL. The CDR3 is 15 residues long. V was shortened by 0 bases and J by 11 bases, with 19 bases between the two germline ends.

The V gene is TRBV4-1, the J gene TRBJ2-3; TRBD2 is a possible D gene (5 bases). Germline CDR1 reads MGHRA; CDR2 reads YSYEKL. This CDR3 is 14 amino acids long. Trimming removed 1 base at V and 7 bases at J, with 12 bases between. CDR3 sequence reads: CASSQVIGGHTQYF. DNA of the CDR3: TGCGCCAGCAGCCAAGTCATCGGCGGGCATACGCAGTATTTT.

This clone was found once. This chain joins TRBV5-4 and TRBJ1-2; 8 positions agree with TRBD1. Germline CDR1 is SGHNT and CDR2 is YYREEE (reference sequence). This CDR3 contains 17 residues. The V and J ends lost 0 bases and 8 bases, in that order; junction bases with no gene match: 15. CDR3 residues: CASSLGAGGDLLDGYTF. CDR3 coding DNA: TGTGCCAGCAGCTTGGGGGCAGGGGGCGATCTCTTGGACGGCTACACCTTC.

J is TRBJ2-5 and V is TRBV2, with a tentative D call TRBD2 (6 bases). Germline loops: CDR1 SNHLY, CDR2 FYNNEI. The CDR3 is 13 amino acids. V lost 6 bases, J lost 2 bases, and 10 bases lay in between. CDR3 residues: CASSRDFQETQYF. CDR3 nucleotide sequence: TGTGCCAGCAGCCGGGACTTTCAAGAGACCCAGTACTTC. Using reference TRBV2 and TRBJ2-5 for the parts outside the CDR3, the full variable domain is EPEVTQTPSHQVTQMGQEVILRCVPISNHLYFYWYRQILGQKVEFLVSFYNNEISEKSEIFDDQFSVERPDGSNFTLKIRSTKLEDSAMYFCASSRDFQETQYFGPGTRLLVL.

This clone has only one observation. The V call is TRBV24-1, the J call TRBJ2-3; 10 bases match TRBD2. Germline trimming cut 5 bases from V and 0 bases from J; bases unmatched to any gene: 7. Per the germline V gene, CDR1 is KGHDR and CDR2 is SFDVKD. The CDR3 is made up of 17 amino acids. The CDR3 nucleotides read TGTGCCACCAGTGTCGGATTGACTAGCGGGAGCACAGATACGCAGTATTTT. Translated, it gives CATSVGLTSGSTDTQYF.

The chain recombines TRBV28 with TRBJ1-2; TRBD1 is a possible D gene (5 bases). V lost 5 bases and J lost 5, with 15 bases in between. Germline V lookup: CDR1 MDHEN, CDR2 SYDVKM. The CDR3 extends over 14 amino acids. In nucleotides, the CDR3 is TGTGCCAGCAGTCTCCCGGGGGATGGATATGGCTACACCTTC. It yields the protein CASSLPGDGYGYTF.

CDR3 coding DNA: TGTGCCTGGAGTGTAAGGGACACTGAAGCTTTCTTT. It is translated as CAWSVRDTEAFF. V gene TRBV30 combines with J gene TRBJ1-1; no definite D call. V was cut by 0 bases and J by 3 bases, with 5 bases left in between. This CDR3 region has 12 residues. Germline CDR1 reads GTSNPN; CDR2 reads SVGIG (reference sequence).

The chain has TRBV6-5 and TRBJ2-7; possible D gene TRBD1, 5 bases. CDR1 and CDR2 from the germline V gene are MNHEY and SVGAGI. V was cut by 0 bases and J by 3 bases, with 6 bases left in between. This CDR3 contains 13 residues. The CDR3 loop reads CASSYSGDYEQYF. The CDR3, as DNA: TGTGCCAGCAGTTACTCAGGGGACTACGAGCAGTACTTC.

V is TRBV9 and J is TRBJ1-6; 12 bases agree with TRBD1. With 3 bases clipped from V and 5 bases from J, the junction kept 9 bases outside the gene matches. The germline V gene encodes CDR1 SGDLS and CDR2 YYNGEE. The CDR3 has 18 amino acids. The CDR3 spells CASSGYYGTGGDNSPLHF. CDR3 nucleotide sequence: TGTGCCAGCAGCGGGTATTACGGGACAGGGGGCGATAATTCACCCCTCCACTTT.

In nucleotides, the CDR3 is TGTGCCAGAAGCCTCAACAGGATCTTCACTGAAGCTTTCTTT. Translation: CARSLNRIFTEAFF. The V gene is TRBV5-3, the J gene TRBJ1-1, with TRBD1 as a possible D gene (5 bases). TRBV5-3 is treated as an ORF (open reading frame) with a function not yet certain. Trimming cost V 4 bases and J 4 bases, with 14 bases left between them. The CDR3 runs 14 residues.

CDR3 amino acids: CSVGRQGPDTQYF. The CDR3 DNA is TGCAGCGTTGGGCGTCAAGGTCCAGATACGCAGTATTTT. The chain is built from TRBV29-1 and TRBJ2-3; no definite D call. Per germline, CDR1 SQVTM and CDR2 ANQGSEA. V was clipped by 4 bases and J by 4 bases, with 12 bases between them. CDR3 length: 13 residues.

The gene calls are TRBV6-1 and TRBJ2-7; D is unclear. This CDR3 comprises 13 residues. Between the trimmed V and J ends, which lost 3 bases and 3 bases, there was a span of 9 bases. Germline CDR1 MNHNS, CDR2 SASEGT. Written as DNA, the CDR3 is TGTGCCAGCAGTGACGCTGGTCGCTACGAGCAGTACTTC. Protein product: CASSDAGRYEQYF.